This passage covers 29 T cell receptor beta chains from one sample sequenced in a study of preoperative IRX-2 immunotherapy in early breast cancer. Treatment indicated: preoperative locoregional IRX-2 cytokine immunotherapy. Sequencing was performed with immunoSEQ multiplex PCR; in TCRdb, only in-frame clones are kept and a portion is missing. The table includes around 40,000 clones, about 95% detected once. The specimen was tumor tissue, collected after IRX-2 immunotherapy. The receptors were sampled from a human donor with breast cancer.

This clone showed up just once. V is TRBV10-3 and J is TRBJ2-5, with 8 nucleotides matching TRBD2. V dropped 2 bases and J dropped 1; count of bases not matched to a gene: 6. Germline assignment: CDR1 ENHRY and CDR2 SYGVKD. The CDR3 runs 16 residues. CDR3 region: CAISEGLAGSQETQYF. In DNA, the CDR3 is TGTGCCATCAGTGAGGGGTTAGCGGGGTCCCAAGAGACCCAGTACTTC.

The chain has TRBV7-6 and TRBJ1-6; D gene uncertain. The V gene lost 1 base and the J gene lost 4 bases, with 8 bases spanning the gap. Per the germline V gene, CDR1 is SGHVS and CDR2 is FNYEAQ. This CDR3 has 15 amino acids. The CDR3 nucleotides read TGTGCCAGCAGCTTAGAGGTGGGTTATAATTCACCCCTCCACTTT. This sequence encodes CASSLEVGYNSPLHF.

J is TRBJ1-3 and V is TRBV7-2; D is uncertain. V was cut by 1 base and J by 0 bases, with 10 bases left in between. Germline V CDR1 and CDR2: SGHTA, FQGNSA. The CDR3 totals 16 residues. CDR3 amino acids: CASSLDAAPSGNTIYF. The DNA of the CDR3 is TGTGCCAGCAGCTTAGATGCGGCGCCCTCTGGAAACACCATATATTTT.

V gene TRBV27 combines with J gene TRBJ1-2, with TRBD1 identical over 7 bases. Losses at the gene ends were 6 bases for V and 2 bases for J; bases not matched to a gene: 3. From germline, CDR1 is MNHEY and CDR2 SMNVEV (reference sequence). The CDR3 is 13 amino acids. CDR3 region: CASRPTGNYGYTF. DNA for the CDR3: TGTGCCAGCAGGCCGACAGGGAACTATGGCTACACCTTC.

The chain couples TRBV29-1 to TRBJ2-3; D perhaps matches TRBD1 (6 bases). Trimming cost V 4 bases and J 4 bases, with 18 bases left between them. Germline V gene lookup returns CDR1 SQVTM and CDR2 ANQGSEA. The CDR3 loop spans 15 amino acids. CDR3 nucleotide sequence: TGCAGCGTTGCAGGGGCTATTTCAACCCCAGATACGCAGTATTTT. This gives the protein CSVAGAISTPDTQYF.

In nucleotides, the CDR3 is TGTGCCACCAGCAGAGATGTCGTGACAGGGAGCCGGAACACCTTC. Translated: CATSRDVVTGSRNTF. The chain combines TRBV15 with TRBJ1-2; TRBD1 matches at 7 bases. Germline V CDR1 and CDR2: LNHNV, YYDKDF (reference sequence). After removal of 0 bases from V and 12 bases from J, the junction contained 13 bases not matched to a gene. This CDR3 has 15 residues.

This sequence joins TRBV9 and TRBJ2-1; TRBD2 matches 10 bases. The germline CDR1 and CDR2 sequences are SGDLS and YYNGEE. The CDR3 length is 17 residues. The ends lost 0 bases at V and 9 bases at J; junction bases unmatched: 12. The CDR3 coding sequence is TGTGCCAGCAGCGTAGACCCAGCGGGGGGGCCCTCCAGTGAGCAGTTCTTC. As protein: CASSVDPAGGPSSEQFF.

The rearrangement joins TRBV28 to TRBJ1-4; D may be TRBD1 (6 bases). Germline V gene sequence: CDR1 MDHEN, CDR2 SYDVKM. The CDR3 sequence is 13 residues long. Trimming removed 6 bases at V and 7 bases at J, with 12 bases between. For the CDR3, the DNA is TGTGCCAGCAGCCTCAGGGGTTCTGAAAAACTGTTTTTT. Translating it yields CASSLRGSEKLFF.

V gene TRBV4-1 combines with J gene TRBJ2-1, with 8 nucleotides matching TRBD2. V lost 1 base and J lost 3; bases outside the gene matches: 2. CDR3 length: 15 amino acids. Germline-derived CDR1 and CDR2 are MGHRA and YSYEKL. The CDR3: CASSQAGGDYNEQFF. CDR3 sequence (DNA): TGCGCCAGCAGCCAAGCCGGGGGGGACTACAATGAGCAGTTCTTC.

This chain joins TRBV10-3 and TRBJ2-2; D is ambiguous. The CDR3 consists of 11 residues. V was shortened by 8 bases and J by 7 bases, with 8 bases between the two germline ends. Germline CDR1 and CDR2: ENHRY and SYGVKD. This chain's CDR3 is CAIGSVGELFF. CDR3 bases: TGTGCCATCGGATCGGTCGGGGAGCTGTTTTTT.

This clone was seen a handful of times. CDR3 sequence: CASSLSGNTGELFF. The DNA for the CDR3 is TGTGCCAGCAGCTTAAGTGGGAACACCGGGGAGCTGTTTTTT. This chain joins TRBV7-3 and TRBJ2-2; D gene ambiguous. The CDR3 is made up of 14 amino acids. V gave up 1 base and J gave up 1 base, with 4 bases separating them. Per germline, CDR1 SGHTA and CDR2 FQGTGA.

The chain recombines TRBV19 with TRBJ1-3; D gene uncertain. Per germline, CDR1 LNHDA and CDR2 SQIVND (reference sequence). Trimming pared 6 bases from V and 4 bases from J, leaving 22 bases between. CDR3 size: 17 residues. The CDR3 region is CASSRASGRRSGNTIYF. The CDR3 DNA reads TGTGCCAGTAGCCGCGCCTCGGGTCGGAGGTCCGGAAACACCATATATTTT.

This clone appeared a single time. The rearrangement links TRBV28 to TRBJ1-6, with unresolved D. There are 12 residues in the CDR3. Germline V gene lookup returns CDR1 MDHEN and CDR2 SYDVKM. V lost 7 bases and J 7 bases, leaving 8 bases between the germline ends. Written as DNA, the CDR3 is TGTGCCAGCAAAATCTCAAATTCACCCCTCCACTTT. This gives the protein CASKISNSPLHF.

The V and J genes are TRBV10-3 and TRBJ1-5; possible D gene TRBD1, 6 bases. This CDR3 is built from 16 residues. V dropped 3 bases and J dropped 0 bases, with 12 bases sitting between them. Germline CDR1 is ENHRY and CDR2 is SYGVKD. As DNA, the CDR3 is TGTGCCATCAGTGATCACGGAGGGGGTAGCAATCAGCCCCAGCATTTT. Translating gives CAISDHGGGSNQPQHF.

The rearrangement links TRBV11-2 to TRBJ1-5; D not resolved. This CDR3 has 13 residues. Deletions cut 9 bases from V and 9 bases from J, with 18 bases between. The V gene's germline CDR1 is SGHAT and CDR2 FQNNGV. The CDR3 nucleotides are TGTGCCAGGACTTTTACGGGGTGGGCGCCCCAGCATTTT. Amino acid sequence: CARTFTGWAPQHF.

The CDR3: CSWARGDEQYF. CDR3 coding DNA: TGCAGCTGGGCGAGGGGCGACGAGCAGTACTTC. This chain joins TRBV29-1 and TRBJ2-7, with D possibly being TRBD1 or TRBD2 (5 bases each). In germline, CDR1 is SQVTM, CDR2 ANQGSEA. There are 11 residues in the CDR3. The ends were cut back, 8 bases at V and 5 bases at J, with 13 bases in the middle.

The chain is built from TRBV2 and TRBJ1-2, with D perhaps TRBD1 (5 bases). Trimming pared 6 bases from V and 2 bases from J, leaving 7 bases between. CDR1 and CDR2 (germline): SNHLY, FYNNEI. The CDR3 contains 12 residues. The CDR3 DNA reads TGTGCCAGCAGGACAGTAAACTATGGCTACACCTTC. Amino acids: CASRTVNYGYTF. Full variable domain (remainder filled in from reference TRBV2 and TRBJ1-2): EPEVTQTPSHQVTQMGQEVILRCVPISNHLYFYWYRQILGQKVEFLVSFYNNEISEKSEIFDDQFSVERPDGSNFTLKIRSTKLEDSAMYFCASRTVNYGYTFGSGTRLTVV.

In its sample, this clone was seen once. The rearrangement uses TRBV5-4 and TRBJ1-2, with a tentative D call TRBD1 (5 bases). Germline V gene sequence: CDR1 SGHNT, CDR2 YYREEE (reference sequence). V lost 0 bases to trimming and J lost 4 bases, with 7 bases between them. The CDR3 is 13 amino acids. CDR3 protein: CASSLDGGYGYTF. The CDR3 bases are TGTGCCAGCAGCTTGGACGGGGGCTATGGCTACACCTTC.

The V call is TRBV7-2, the J call TRBJ1-2; D gene unclear. Per germline, CDR1 SGHTA and CDR2 FQGNSA. Deletions cut 3 bases from V and 4 bases from J, with 21 bases between. This CDR3 is built from 17 residues. CDR3 nucleotide sequence: TGTGCCAGCAGCTTGTCCCTTTTTGAGGCCGGCATCTATGGCTACACCTTC. Residues: CASSLSLFEAGIYGYTF.

V usage is TRBV6-5 and J usage is TRBJ1-2; D gene uncertain. Germline assignment: CDR1 MNHEY and CDR2 SVGAGI. CDR3 length: 11 amino acids. V lost 3 bases, J lost 8 bases, and 7 bases lay in between. The CDR3 protein is CASSYNGGYTF. CDR3 coding DNA: TGTGCCAGCAGTTATAACGGCGGCTACACCTTC.

The CDR3: CASRGLTGTGGFEAFF. CDR3 nucleotides: TGTGCCAGCAGAGGTCTAACCGGGACAGGGGGCTTTGAAGCTTTCTTT. The chain carries TRBV28 and TRBJ1-1; 12 bases match TRBD1. This CDR3 is built from 16 residues. Germline assignment: CDR1 MDHEN and CDR2 SYDVKM. The J segment lost 7 bases and the V segment lost 6 bases, leaving 12 bases of the junction unmatched.

About this clone: Other DNA sequences in this sample translate to the same CDR3. The chain combines TRBV7-7 with TRBJ1-1, with no clear D. The V and J ends lost 5 bases and 3 bases respectively, with 10 bases between them. Per the germline V gene, CDR1 is SSHAT and CDR2 is FNYEAQ (reference sequence). CDR3 size: 13 residues. CDR3 coding DNA: TGTGCCAGCAGCCTGAGCCCTGACACTGAAGCTTTCTTT. This translates into CASSLSPDTEAFF.

V usage is TRBV7-6 and J usage is TRBJ2-3; D unresolved. Trimming left V 0 bases short and J 4 bases short, with 5 bases between. Germline CDR1 is SGHVS and CDR2 is FNYEAQ. CDR3 length: 13 residues. The CDR3 loop is CASSLAGADTQYF. Written as DNA, the CDR3 is TGTGCCAGCAGCTTAGCGGGTGCAGATACGCAGTATTTT.

The gene calls are TRBV4-1 and TRBJ1-5; 7 positions match TRBD1. In germline, CDR1 is MGHRA, CDR2 YSYEKL. This CDR3 comprises 17 residues. Trimming at V came to 1 base and at J to 3 bases, leaving 9 bases not matched to a gene. The CDR3 loop reads CASSQALTGQYNQPQHF. CDR3 bases: TGCGCCAGCAGCCAAGCACTAACGGGACAGTACAATCAGCCCCAGCATTTT.

This clone has only one observation. V is TRBV7-2 and J is TRBJ2-1; 7 nucleotides line up with TRBD1. The CDR3 is made up of 16 amino acids. Losses at the gene ends were 5 bases for V and 1 base for J; bases not matched to a gene: 8. Germline lookup yields CDR1 SGHTA and CDR2 FQGNSA. CDR3 bases: TGTGCCAGCAGCGTCTCCGGGACAGCTTCCTACAATGAGCAGTTCTTC. Encoded protein: CASSVSGTASYNEQFF.

The chain couples TRBV5-7 to TRBJ2-7; a possible D gene is TRBD1 (6 bases). TRBV5-7 belongs to the ORF category, with a function that is uncertain. The CDR3 is 15 amino acids. The ends were cut back, 5 bases at V and 0 bases at J, with 15 bases in the middle. The CDR3 region is CASRTPYRASYEQYF. Written as DNA, the CDR3 is TGTGCCAGCAGAACCCCCTACAGGGCCTCCTACGAGCAGTACTTC.

V is TRBV4-3 and J is TRBJ2-3; possibly TRBD1 or TRBD2 for D (7 bases each). The CDR3 length is 17 residues. The germline V gene has CDR1 LGHNA and CDR2 YSLEER. Trimming removed 2 bases at V and 2 bases at J, with 17 bases between. The DNA for the CDR3 is TGCGCCAGCAGCCAACAGGGGGGGAGGGCCTCCACAGATACGCAGTATTTT. Its translation: CASSQQGGRASTDTQYF.

Only one count was recorded for this clone. The gene calls are TRBV28 and TRBJ2-7; 9 bases are shared with TRBD1. Trimming took 6 bases from V and 4 from J; bases not matched to a gene: 10. Germline CDR1 is MDHEN and CDR2 is SYDVKM. The CDR3 covers 15 residues. The CDR3 nucleotides read TGTGCCAGCAGGCCGACGGACAGGGGAGTGTACGAGCAGTACTTC. It is translated as CASRPTDRGVYEQYF.

The table lists this clone with a count of one. The V call is TRBV4-3, the J call TRBJ2-7, with D perhaps TRBD1 (5 bases). The CDR3 totals 14 residues. From germline, CDR1 is LGHNA and CDR2 YSLEER. V shed 0 bases and J shed 9 bases, with 15 bases lying between them. The DNA of the CDR3 is TGCGCCAGCAGCCAAGATGGGCAGGGTGGCTTGCAGTACTTC. Residues: CASSQDGQGGLQYF.